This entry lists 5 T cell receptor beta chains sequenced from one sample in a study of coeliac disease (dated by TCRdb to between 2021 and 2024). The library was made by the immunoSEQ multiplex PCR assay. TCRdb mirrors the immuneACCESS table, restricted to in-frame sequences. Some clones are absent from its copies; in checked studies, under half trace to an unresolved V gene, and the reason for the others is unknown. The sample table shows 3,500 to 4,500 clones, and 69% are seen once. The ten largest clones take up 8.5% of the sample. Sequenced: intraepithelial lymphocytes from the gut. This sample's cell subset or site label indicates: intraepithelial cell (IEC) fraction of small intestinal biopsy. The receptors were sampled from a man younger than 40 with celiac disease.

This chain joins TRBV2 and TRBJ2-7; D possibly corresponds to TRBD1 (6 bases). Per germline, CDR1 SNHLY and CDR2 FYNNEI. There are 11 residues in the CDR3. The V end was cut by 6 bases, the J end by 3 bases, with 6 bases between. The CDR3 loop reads CASRGHYEQYF. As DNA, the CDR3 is TGTGCCAGCAGGGGACACTACGAGCAGTACTTC.

For the CDR3, the DNA is TGTGCCAGCTCACCAGGGAGGGCGAACAATGAGCAGTTCTTC. It translates to CASSPGRANNEQFF. The rearrangement uses TRBV18 and TRBJ2-1; 7 bases fit TRBD2. Unmatched junction bases numbered 3, after V lost 2 bases and J lost 5 bases. This CDR3 spans 14 amino acids. Germline-derived CDR1 and CDR2 are KGHSH and LQKENI.

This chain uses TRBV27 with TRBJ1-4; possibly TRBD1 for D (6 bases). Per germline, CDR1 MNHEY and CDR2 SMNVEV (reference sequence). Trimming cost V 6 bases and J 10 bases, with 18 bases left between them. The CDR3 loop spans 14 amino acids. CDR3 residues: CASSNYRDRVKLFF. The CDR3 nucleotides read TGTGCCAGCAGCAATTACAGGGACCGGGTAAAACTGTTTTTT. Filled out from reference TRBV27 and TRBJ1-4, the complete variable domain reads EAQVTQNPRYLITVTGKKLTVTCSQNMNHEYMSWYRQDPGLGLRQIYYSMNVEVTDKGDVPEGYKVSRKEKRNFPLILESPSPNQTSLYFCASSNYRDRVKLFFGSGTQLSVL.

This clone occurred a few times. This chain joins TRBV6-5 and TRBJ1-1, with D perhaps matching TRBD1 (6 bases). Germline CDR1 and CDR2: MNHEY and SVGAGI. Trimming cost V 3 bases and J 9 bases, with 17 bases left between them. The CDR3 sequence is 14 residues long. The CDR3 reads CASSYWGPGTKAFF. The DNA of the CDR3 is TGTGCCAGCAGTTATTGGGGGCCGGGGACTAAAGCTTTCTTT.

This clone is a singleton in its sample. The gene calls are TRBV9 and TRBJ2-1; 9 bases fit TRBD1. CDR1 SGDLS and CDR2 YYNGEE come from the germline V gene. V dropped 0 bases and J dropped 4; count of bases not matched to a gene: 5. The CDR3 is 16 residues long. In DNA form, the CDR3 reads TGTGCCAGCAGCGTAGCCGGGACAGGGCAATACAATGAGCAGTTCTTC. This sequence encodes CASSVAGTGQYNEQFF. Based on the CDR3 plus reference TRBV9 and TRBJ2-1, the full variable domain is DSGVTQTPKHLITATGQRVTLRCSPRSGDLSVYWYQQSLDQGLQFLIQYYNGEERAKGNILERFSAQQFPDLHSELNLSSLELGDSALYFCASSVAGTGQYNEQFFGPGTRLTVL.